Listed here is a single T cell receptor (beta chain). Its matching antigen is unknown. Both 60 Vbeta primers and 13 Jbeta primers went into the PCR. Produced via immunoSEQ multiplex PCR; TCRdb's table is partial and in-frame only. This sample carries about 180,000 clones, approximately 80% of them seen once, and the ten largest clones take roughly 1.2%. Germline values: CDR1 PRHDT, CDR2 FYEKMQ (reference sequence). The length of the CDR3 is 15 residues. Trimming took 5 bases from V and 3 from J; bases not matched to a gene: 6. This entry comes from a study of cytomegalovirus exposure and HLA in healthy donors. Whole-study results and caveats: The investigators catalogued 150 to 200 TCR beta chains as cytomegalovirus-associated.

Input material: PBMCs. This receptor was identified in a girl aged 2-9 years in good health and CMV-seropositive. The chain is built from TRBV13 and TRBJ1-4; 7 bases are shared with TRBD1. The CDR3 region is CASSLAGQPNEKLFF. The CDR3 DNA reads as TGTGCCAGCAGCCTGGCGGGACAGCCTAATGAAAAACTGTTTTTT.